The 13 T cell receptor beta chains listed next were all sequenced from one sample in a study of T-cell reconstitution after alpha-beta-depleted transplantation in children. Researchers prepared the TCRbeta library using unique molecular identifiers, the study reports. TCRdb ran MiXCR on the PCR reads and lists one entry per CDR3 protein. The data contain roughly 500,000 distinct CDR3 sequences, under 12% of them singletons. This material consisted of PBMCs, taken before TCRalphabeta/CD19-depleted stem cell transplant. These receptors were collected from a child under 10 years old with inherited bone marrow failure, due to receive a stem cell transplant.

This clonotype came up many times. The rearrangement links TRBV20-1 to TRBJ1-2; TRBD1 is a possible D gene (6 bases). Germline CDR1 reads DFQATT; CDR2 reads SNEGSKA (reference sequence). The CDR3 extends over 15 amino acids. The ends were cut back, 1 base at V and 3 bases at J, with 15 bases in the middle. CDR3 region: CSARASWDTHYGYTF. The CDR3 nucleotides read TGCAGTGCTAGAGCAAGCTGGGACACCCACTATGGCTACACCTTC.

The chain employs TRBV6-6 and TRBJ1-6; 7 nucleotides agree with TRBD1. J lost 7 bases, V lost 4 bases, and 4 bases had no gene match. This CDR3 has 14 amino acids. Germline CDR1 and CDR2: MNHNY and SVGAGI (reference sequence). The CDR3 nucleotides are TGTGCCAGCAGTTGGACAGGCGAAAATTCACCCCTCCACTTT. This encodes CASSWTGENSPLHF.

Concerning this clonotype itself: A much larger clone is a single base away; this may be a read error. The chain employs TRBV4-3 and TRBJ1-1; no clear D gene. The CDR3 has 14 residues. Germline CDR1 reads LGHNA; CDR2 reads YSLEER. The CDR3 bases are TGCGCCAGCAGCCAAGATCCGCTGAACACTAAAGCTTTCTTT. It is translated as CASSQDPLNTKAFF.

V and J are TRBV5-1 and TRBJ2-2; a possible D gene is TRBD2 (5 bases). Between the trimmed V and J ends, which lost 0 bases and 1 base, there was a span of 7 bases. The CDR3 has 15 residues. Per germline, CDR1 SGHRS and CDR2 YFSETQ. The CDR3 protein is CASSLGTQNTGELFF. CDR3 nucleotides: TGCGCCAGCAGCTTGGGGACTCAGAACACCGGGGAGCTGTTTTTT.

Ten or more counts support this clonotype. The chain combines TRBV28 with TRBJ1-3; maybe TRBD1 (6 bases). Germline lookup yields CDR1 MDHEN and CDR2 SYDVKM. Trimming shortened V by 4 bases and J by 4 bases, and 14 bases separated the two germline ends. The CDR3 spans 15 residues. CDR3 loop: CASSSSGTTGNTIYF. The CDR3 DNA follows: TGTGCCAGCAGTTCCTCCGGGACAACCGGAAACACCATATATTTT.

In this sample, this clonotype turned up a few times. J is TRBJ2-2 and V is TRBV5-6, with 14 bases fitting TRBD2. The CDR3 sequence is 17 residues long. CDR1 is SGHDT and CDR2 is YYEEEE in the germline V gene. The trim removed 3 bases at V and 1 base at J, leaving 2 bases unmatched. This CDR3 is CASSWGLAGVNTGELFF. CDR3 nucleotide sequence: TGTGCCAGCAGCTGGGGACTAGCGGGAGTGAACACCGGGGAGCTGTTTTTT.

The table lists this clonotype with many counts. This sequence joins TRBV11-2 and TRBJ2-7; weak D call: TRBD1 (6 bases). The V gene's germline CDR1 is SGHAT and CDR2 FQNNGV. V lost 3 bases and J lost 3, with 12 bases in between. The CDR3 contains 14 residues. The DNA of the CDR3 is TGTGCCAGCAGCTTCACAGGGATGAACTACGAGCAGTACTTC. Residues: CASSFTGMNYEQYF.

In its sample, this clonotype was seen many times. The genes are TRBV7-9 and TRBJ1-5; TRBD1 matches 7 bases. Germline lookup yields CDR1 SEHNR and CDR2 FQNEAQ (reference sequence). The V and J ends lost 2 bases and 3 bases, in that order; junction bases with no gene match: 16. The CDR3 runs to 19 residues. CDR3 DNA sequence: TGTGCCAGCAGCTTATCCTACTCTACAGGGGTGGGTCCCAATCAGCCCCAGCATTTT. It yields the protein CASSLSYSTGVGPNQPQHF.

At least ten counts were recorded for this clonotype. J is TRBJ2-7 and V is TRBV5-5; maybe TRBD2 (6 bases). CDR1 and CDR2 (germline): SGHKS, YYEKEE (reference sequence). This CDR3 is built from 15 residues. The germline V and J ends were trimmed by 2 bases and 4 bases, with 16 bases remaining between them. The CDR3 loop reads CASSFLHEAGYEQYF. CDR3 nucleotides: TGTGCCAGCAGCTTTCTTCATGAGGCGGGGTACGAGCAGTACTTC.

This clonotype has at least ten counts. J is TRBJ1-4 and V is TRBV12-3 or TRBV12-4, with D perhaps TRBD1 (6 bases). The CDR3 length is 13 residues. The V gene lost 7 bases and the J gene lost 8 bases, with 14 bases spanning the gap. CDR3 loop: CASTPGGAEKLFF. In DNA, the CDR3 is TGTGCCAGCACCCCTGGGGGGGCGGAAAAACTGTTTTTT.

This clonotype showed up many times. The rearrangement joins TRBV27 to TRBJ2-5; D is perhaps TRBD1 or TRBD2 (5 bases each). V gave up 3 bases and J gave up 5 bases, with 13 bases separating them. CDR1 is MNHEY and CDR2 is SMNVEV in the germline V gene (reference sequence). The CDR3 has 14 residues. As DNA, the CDR3 is TGTGCCAGCAGTTTGGTTGAGGGGTGGGAGACCCAGTACTTC. As protein: CASSLVEGWETQYF.

This clonotype occurred a few times. The chain employs TRBV19 and TRBJ1-1; 9 positions agree with TRBD1. Trimming took 6 bases from V and 5 from J; bases not matched to a gene: 7. CDR1 and CDR2 (germline): LNHDA, SQIVND (reference sequence). This CDR3 has 14 amino acids. In nucleotides, the CDR3 is TGTGCCAGTAGCCCGGACAGGGGACAGACTGAAGCTTTCTTT. Translating gives CASSPDRGQTEAFF.

This clonotype was observed at least ten times. The chain has TRBV27 and TRBJ2-1; no firm D call. V lost 4 bases and J lost 6, with 13 bases in between. The CDR3 has 14 amino acids. Germline V lookup: CDR1 MNHEY, CDR2 SMNVEV (reference sequence). The CDR3 DNA reads as TGTGCCAGCAGTTGGACCCCCGGGTCCAATGAGCAGTTCTTC. Its protein product is CASSWTPGSNEQFF.